These 20 T cell receptor beta chains were sequenced from one sample in a study of shared clonotypes between healthy human individuals. Profiled with immunoSEQ multiplex PCR; TCRdb holds only in-frame clones, not every one. The sample holds some 2 million clones; about 95% are singletons and the top ten take roughly 1%. Naive-designated CD8 cells lacked CD45RO, were positively enriched for CCR7, and omitted terminally differentiated effector memory CD45RA+ cells. The sequenced sample was naive CD8+ T cells sorted from blood. Receptors originate from a man aged 18 to 30 in good health.

The chain links TRBV6-5 to TRBJ2-5; 9 nucleotides agree with TRBD2. This CDR3 region has 16 residues. CDR1 and CDR2 from the germline V gene are MNHEY and SVGAGI. V dropped 4 bases and J dropped 2; count of bases not matched to a gene: 8. In nucleotides, the CDR3 is TGTGCCAGCAGTTTCTTCTTAGCGGGGGAGCAAGAGACCCAGTACTTC. Translation gives CASSFFLAGEQETQYF.

The V call is TRBV7-9, the J call TRBJ2-1, with TRBD1 matching 11 bases. This CDR3 contains 15 residues. With V trimmed by 1 base and J by 7 bases, 3 bases remained unmatched. CDR1 SEHNR and CDR2 FQNEAQ come from the germline V gene (reference sequence). The CDR3 nucleotides are TGTGCCAGCAGCTTAGGGACAGGGGGCGAAAATGAGCAGTTCTTC. Its translation: CASSLGTGGENEQFF.

V usage is TRBV5-1 and J usage is TRBJ2-7, with a possible D match to TRBD1 (6 bases). The CDR3 runs 15 residues. V gave up 3 bases and J gave up 0 bases, with 13 bases separating them. CDR1 SGHRS and CDR2 YFSETQ come from the germline V gene. The CDR3 DNA is TGCGCCAGCAGCTCCATGGACAGAACCTCCTACGAGCAGTACTTC. This encodes CASSSMDRTSYEQYF.

V gene TRBV5-1 combines with J gene TRBJ2-4; TRBD2 matches at 8 bases. CDR3 size: 17 residues. Germline loops: CDR1 SGHRS, CDR2 YFSETQ. V was clipped by 4 bases and J by 0 bases; unmatched bases: 9. The CDR3 here is CASSPRGGDIAKNIQYF. Here the CDR3 DNA reads TGCGCCAGCAGCCCCCGGGGGGGGGATATAGCCAAAAACATTCAGTACTTC.

The gene calls are TRBV10-3 and TRBJ1-5; D gene unclear. The germline gives CDR1 ENHRY, CDR2 SYGVKD. V was pared by 2 bases and J by 4 bases, with 9 bases between. CDR3 length: 14 residues. This CDR3 reads CAISEGRANQPQHF. The CDR3 DNA follows: TGTGCCATCAGTGAGGGGAGGGCAAATCAGCCCCAGCATTTT.

The CDR3 here is CATQLQGASVETQYF. The CDR3 region has the DNA TGTGCCACCCAATTACAGGGGGCATCGGTGGAGACCCAGTACTTC. The rearrangement uses TRBV27 and TRBJ2-5; 9 bases agree with TRBD1. CDR1 and CDR2 from the germline V gene are MNHEY and SMNVEV (reference sequence). The CDR3 consists of 15 residues. Trimming removed 10 bases from V and 5 bases from J; junction bases left unmatched: 14.

This clone was detected once. This rearrangement joins TRBV6-5 to TRBJ1-1; D unclear. CDR1 is MNHEY and CDR2 is SVGAGI in the germline V gene. The V and J ends lost 6 bases and 1 base respectively, with 9 bases between them. This CDR3 comprises 13 residues. CDR3 coding DNA: TGTGCCAGCAGAACGACGGGGAACACTGAAGCTTTCTTT. Amino acids: CASRTTGNTEAFF.

The chain couples TRBV6-6 to TRBJ1-5; maybe TRBD1 (6 bases). The V end was cut by 0 bases, the J end by 7 bases, with 10 bases between. This CDR3 region has 14 residues. Per germline, CDR1 MNHNY and CDR2 SVGAGI (reference sequence). The CDR3 loop reads CASSYSSQGQPQHF. The CDR3 nucleotides are TGTGCCAGCAGTTACTCGAGTCAGGGGCAGCCCCAGCATTTT.

The chain carries TRBV6-1 and TRBJ1-1; D is possibly TRBD1 (5 bases). Deletions cut 1 base from V and 6 bases from J, with 12 bases between. The CDR3 spans 14 residues. The germline CDR1 and CDR2 sequences are MNHNS and SASEGT. The CDR3 DNA is TGTGCCAGCAGTGAAGGAGGGGAAGGCGCTGAAGCTTTCTTT. Translation: CASSEGGEGAEAFF.

The rearrangement uses TRBV9 and TRBJ2-3, with a possible D match to TRBD2 (5 bases). CDR3 size: 12 residues. V lost 4 bases and J lost 12, with 15 bases in between. Germline V gene data show CDR1 as SGDLS and CDR2 as YYNGEE. CDR3 region: CASSRDGDAQYF. For the CDR3, the DNA is TGTGCCAGCAGCCGGGATGGAGACGCCCAGTATTTT.

This sequence joins TRBV19 and TRBJ2-7; a possible D gene is TRBD2 (6 bases). In germline, CDR1 is LNHDA, CDR2 SQIVND (reference sequence). The CDR3 totals 15 residues. V was shortened by 5 bases and J by 2 bases, with 16 bases between the two germline ends. CDR3 amino acids: CASSAGFGGTYEQYF. The CDR3, as DNA: TGTGCCAGTAGTGCGGGATTCGGGGGAACCTACGAGCAGTACTTC.

This rearrangement joins TRBV6-5 to TRBJ2-7, with 7 nucleotides matching TRBD1. The CDR3 runs 13 residues. V lost 6 bases and J lost 4; bases outside the gene matches: 6. The V gene's germline CDR1 is MNHEY and CDR2 SVGAGI. CDR3 residues: CASSGTEHYEQYF. The CDR3 DNA reads as TGTGCCAGCAGCGGGACAGAACATTACGAGCAGTACTTC.

The rearrangement uses TRBV28 and TRBJ1-5; possibly TRBD1 for D (6 bases). CDR3 length: 13 amino acids. The V gene's germline CDR1 is MDHEN and CDR2 SYDVKM. With 5 bases removed from V and 7 bases from J, the gap between germline ends came to 12 bases. CDR3 bases: TGTGCCAGCAGTCTGCCAGGGGTCCAGCCCCAGCATTTT. Its protein is CASSLPGVQPQHF.

Worth noting for this clone: The sample has other DNA sequences that encode this CDR3 too. The chain uses TRBV27 and TRBJ2-3; D gene uncertain. There are 10 residues in the CDR3. V lost 8 bases and J 4 bases, leaving 4 bases between the germline ends. Germline V gives CDR1 MNHEY, CDR2 SMNVEV (reference sequence). The CDR3 loop is CASGPDTQYF. The CDR3 DNA reads TGTGCCAGCGGGCCAGATACGCAGTATTTT.

With respect to this clone: The conserved phenylalanine or tryptophan is not found at the CDR3 terminus, so this likely reflects a read error. It is unclear where the CDR3 begins or ends on the DNA, so no DNA is shown, and the CDR3 is as TCRdb lists it. The chain carries TRBV21-1 and TRBJ2-7. TRBV21-1 is annotated as a pseudogene. With termini counted, the CDR3 has 12 amino acids. The CDR3 here is CASSKEGTAQST.

Turning to this clone: This specimen includes other DNA sequences encoding the same CDR3. V is TRBV28 and J is TRBJ2-5; TRBD2 agrees at 9 bases. From germline, CDR1 is MDHEN and CDR2 SYDVKM. This CDR3 spans 15 amino acids. The V and J ends lost 3 bases and 1 base, in that order; junction bases with no gene match: 3. The CDR3 is CASSFPAGGQETQYF. The CDR3 DNA follows: TGTGCCAGCAGTTTCCCAGCGGGGGGCCAAGAGACCCAGTACTTC.

V usage is TRBV7-9 and J usage is TRBJ1-6; D is uncertain. The CDR3 length is 14 residues. V lost 1 base and J 10 bases, leaving 11 bases between the germline ends. Germline CDR1 and CDR2: SEHNR and FQNEAQ (reference sequence). The CDR3 is CASSLGGLESPLHF. CDR3 bases: TGTGCCAGCAGCTTAGGCGGGTTGGAGTCACCCCTCCACTTT. Together with reference TRBV7-9 and TRBJ1-6, the CDR3 gives the full variable domain: DTGVSQNPRHKITKRGQNVTFRCDPISEHNRLYWYRQTLGQGPEFLTYFQNEAQLEKSRLLSDRFSAERPKGSFSTLEIQRTEQGDSAMYLCASSLGGLESPLHFGNGTRLTVT.

The chain couples TRBV6-5 to TRBJ1-1; 7 nucleotides align to TRBD1. CDR3 size: 15 residues. After removal of 2 bases from V and 0 bases from J, the junction contained 3 bases not matched to a gene. The germline gives CDR1 MNHEY, CDR2 SVGAGI. Here the CDR3 reads CASSYGDSLNTEAFF. In DNA form, the CDR3 reads TGTGCCAGCAGTTACGGGGACAGCCTGAACACTGAAGCTTTCTTT.

Only a few counts were recorded for this clone. The sample has other DNA sequences that encode this CDR3 too. The chain carries TRBV19 and TRBJ2-1; D unclear. Looked up from germline, CDR1 is LNHDA and CDR2 is SQIVND (reference sequence). The V end lost 3 bases, the J end lost 7 bases, and 4 bases lay between the germline ends. The CDR3 spans 11 residues. The CDR3 DNA sequence: TGTGCCAGTAGTATCTCGAATGAGCAGTTCTTC. This sequence encodes CASSISNEQFF.

This clone was seen only once. V is TRBV23-1 and J is TRBJ2-6; 7 positions match TRBD1. TRBV23-1 is flagged as an ORF with uncertain function. CDR3 length: 15 residues. The junction had 4 bases not matched to a gene; V was cut back by 6 bases and J by 2 bases. The CDR3 DNA follows: TGCGCCAGCAGGACAGGGAAAACTGGGGCCAACGTCCTGACTTTC. Its protein product is CASRTGKTGANVLTF.